One and the same sample provided the 17 T cell receptor beta chains below, sequenced in a study of radiotherapy plus CTLA-4 blockade in lung cancer. Clones were read by immunoSEQ multiplex PCR, and TCRdb kept only the in-frame ones, dropping some. The table lists roughly 75,000 clones, under 90% of them singletons. Specimen: peripheral blood, collected from a patient treated with radiotherapy plus ipilimumab. These receptors originate from a human donor with non-small cell lung cancer who had stable disease on radiotherapy plus ipilimumab.

Worth noting for this clone: This CDR3 is also generated by other DNA sequences in the sample. The chain combines TRBV5-6 with TRBJ1-2, with 7 positions matching TRBD1. V lost 0 bases to trimming and J lost 4 bases; unmatched junction nucleotides: 3. The CDR3 has 14 amino acids. Per germline, CDR1 SGHDT and CDR2 YYEEEE. CDR3 sequence (DNA): TGTGCCAGCAGCTTGGGCGGGACAGTCTATGGCTACACCTTC. Translating gives CASSLGGTVYGYTF.

The CDR3, as DNA: TGTGCCAGCAGCAAAGCGGTAGGGACCTCAAGCGGCAATGAGCAGTTCTTC. Translating gives CASSKAVGTSSGNEQFF. The chain couples TRBV21-1 to TRBJ2-1. TRBV21-1 counts as a pseudogene. This CDR3 comprises 17 residues.

This clone has only one observation. The chain uses TRBV27 and TRBJ2-4; possibly TRBD2 for D (6 bases). This CDR3 is built from 17 residues. CDR1 is MNHEY, CDR2 SMNVEV, per germline (reference sequence). Trimming shortened V by 2 bases and J by 2 bases, and 16 bases separated the two germline ends. CDR3 bases: TGTGCCAGCAGTTTAAAGTGGAGGGGAGGAACCAAAAACATTCAGTACTTC. Amino acid sequence: CASSLKWRGGTKNIQYF.

The chain uses TRBV6-1 and TRBJ2-5; 12 bases line up with TRBD2. The ends lost 1 base at V and 2 bases at J; junction bases unmatched: 14. Per germline, CDR1 MNHNS and CDR2 SASEGT. The CDR3 consists of 20 residues. CDR3 residues: CASSEGKLAGGRNLQETQYF. CDR3 bases: TGTGCCAGCAGTGAAGGGAAACTAGCGGGGGGCCGGAACCTTCAAGAGACCCAGTACTTC.

About this clone: Other nucleotide sequences in the sample specify the same CDR3. V and J are TRBV18 and TRBJ1-1; D is uncertain. In germline, CDR1 is KGHSH, CDR2 LQKENI. Trimming removed 3 bases from V and 1 base from J, with 3 bases in between. The CDR3 has 12 residues. The CDR3 loop is CASSPGNTEAFF. The CDR3 DNA reads as TGTGCCAGCTCACCCGGGAACACTGAAGCTTTCTTT.

In this sample, this clone turned up once. The gene calls are TRBV2 and TRBJ2-5, with a possible D match to TRBD2 (6 bases). V lost 1 base, J lost 7 bases, and 10 bases lay in between. The germline gives CDR1 SNHLY, CDR2 FYNNEI. This CDR3 has 13 amino acids. The CDR3 DNA reads as TGTGCCAGCAGTGAAGAGGAGGGCGGGACCCAGTACTTC. Amino acid sequence: CASSEEEGGTQYF.

The V gene is TRBV7-2, the J gene TRBJ1-6; D gene uncertain. V was trimmed by 5 bases and J by 8 bases, leaving 13 bases between them. Looked up from germline, CDR1 is SGHTA and CDR2 is FQGNSA. The CDR3 runs 14 residues. The CDR3 bases are TGTGCCAGCAGCCCCTTCCGGATGGATTCACCCCTCCACTTT. Encoded protein: CASSPFRMDSPLHF.

The chain couples TRBV18 to TRBJ1-1, with D tentatively TRBD1 (5 bases). The CDR3 loop spans 14 amino acids. Germline values: CDR1 KGHSH, CDR2 LQKENI. The V end was cut by 2 bases, the J end by 2 bases, with 9 bases between. This CDR3 reads CASSPARGNTEAFF. In nucleotides, the CDR3 is TGTGCCAGCTCACCAGCCCGGGGCAACACTGAAGCTTTCTTT. Filled out from reference TRBV18 and TRBJ1-1, the complete variable domain reads NAGVMQNPRHLVRRRGQEARLRCSPMKGHSHVYWYRQLPEEGLKFMVYLQKENIIDESGMPKERFSAEFPKEGPSILRIQQVVRGDSAAYFCASSPARGNTEAFFGQGTRLTVV.

The chain combines TRBV9 with TRBJ2-7, with D unresolved. Per germline, CDR1 SGDLS and CDR2 YYNGEE. The CDR3 consists of 13 residues. V gave up 0 bases and J gave up 2 bases, with 6 bases separating them. CDR3 DNA: TGTGCCAGCAGCGTAGCCCCTCCCTACGAGCAGTACTTC. This translates into CASSVAPPYEQYF.

V gene TRBV14 combines with J gene TRBJ1-3; 7 bases line up with TRBD1. This CDR3 region has 14 residues. Unmatched junction bases numbered 4, after V lost 4 bases and J lost 4 bases. Germline assignment: CDR1 SGHDN and CDR2 FVKESK. The CDR3 here is CASSPRQGGNTIYF. CDR3 nucleotides: TGTGCCAGCAGCCCGCGACAGGGAGGAAACACCATATATTTT.

V gene TRBV6-1 combines with J gene TRBJ2-3; D could derive from TRBD1 or TRBD2 (5 bases each). The CDR3 contains 15 residues. Germline CDR1 MNHNS, CDR2 SASEGT. V lost 2 bases and J 4 bases, leaving 13 bases between the germline ends. The CDR3 sequence is CASSEPGRRPDTQYF. CDR3 sequence (DNA): TGTGCCAGCAGTGAACCGGGACGTAGACCAGATACGCAGTATTTT.

The chain couples TRBV5-5 to TRBJ2-2; tentatively, D is TRBD2 (5 bases). Between the trimmed V and J ends, which lost 4 bases and 7 bases, there was a span of 20 bases. Germline V gene lookup returns CDR1 SGHKS and CDR2 YYEKEE (reference sequence). The CDR3 is 16 amino acids. CDR3: CASSPQRVGAGGELFF. CDR3 sequence (DNA): TGTGCCAGCAGCCCACAGAGGGTGGGAGCTGGCGGGGAGCTGTTTTTT.

V gene TRBV5-1 combines with J gene TRBJ1-4, with a possible D match to TRBD1 (6 bases). CDR1 and CDR2 (germline): SGHRS, YFSETQ. The CDR3 totals 16 residues. Trimming pared 3 bases from V and 7 bases from J, leaving 19 bases between. The CDR3 loop is CASSSGLAGAGEKLFF. The CDR3 nucleotides read TGCGCCAGCAGCTCCGGACTGGCAGGGGCTGGTGAAAAACTGTTTTTT.

The V gene is TRBV7-2, the J gene TRBJ2-7; 8 bases are shared with TRBD2. The V and J ends lost 3 bases and 2 bases, in that order; junction bases with no gene match: 3. CDR3 size: 14 residues. CDR1 SGHTA and CDR2 FQGNSA come from the germline V gene. The CDR3 DNA reads TGTGCCAGCAGCTTGGAGACTAGCGCCTACGAGCAGTACTTC. Amino acid sequence: CASSLETSAYEQYF.

The CDR3: CASSRKGASGGRETQYF. CDR3 DNA sequence: TGTGCCAGCAGCCGAAAAGGGGCTAGCGGGGGGAGAGAGACCCAGTACTTC. This rearrangement joins TRBV5-6 to TRBJ2-5, with TRBD2 matching over 11 bases. The ends lost 4 bases at V and 4 bases at J; junction bases unmatched: 12. The CDR3 covers 17 residues. CDR1 is SGHDT, CDR2 YYEEEE, per germline.

The gene calls are TRBV6-1 and TRBJ2-1; D ambiguous. The length of the CDR3 is 14 residues. Between the trimmed V and J ends, which lost 3 bases and 5 bases, there was a span of 11 bases. Germline V lookup: CDR1 MNHNS, CDR2 SASEGT. CDR3 in amino acids: CASSDRYRHNEQFF. Here the CDR3 DNA reads TGTGCCAGCAGTGACAGGTATCGGCACAATGAGCAGTTCTTC.

This chain joins TRBV18 and TRBJ1-1; D unresolved. The CDR3 spans 14 residues. From germline, CDR1 is KGHSH and CDR2 LQKENI. V shed 0 bases and J shed 1 base, with 6 bases lying between them. The chain's CDR3 is CASSPPTGNTEAFF. CDR3 in DNA: TGTGCCAGCTCACCACCGACGGGGAACACTGAAGCTTTCTTT.